This TCR beta chain was captured in a study of cytomegalovirus exposure and HLA in healthy donors. Germline V gene data show CDR1 as MGHDK and CDR2 as SYGVNS. This CDR3 is built from 13 residues. The V gene lost 8 bases and the J gene lost 10 bases, with 15 bases spanning the gap. 60 Vbeta and 13 Jbeta primers were used in PCR. TCRdb's table, derived via immunoSEQ multiplex PCR, lists solely in-frame clones and lacks some. The data show about 160,000 clones, approximately 81% seen once. Source material: PBMCs. The TCR comes from a male donor in good health and CMV-seronegative. The rearrangement joins TRBV25-1 to TRBJ1-6, with D possibly being TRBD1 (5 bases). CDR3 loop: CASRYSGDSPLHF. The CDR3 DNA reads TGTGCCAGCCGCTATTCGGGGGACTCACCCCTCCACTTT.